Listed below are T cell receptor beta chains from one sample, sequenced in a study of CD8 T cells in Susac syndrome. A single record per CDR3 protein comes from TCRdb applying MiXCR to the immunoSEQ multiplex PCR reads. Of about 180,000 distinct CDR3 sequences listed, around 94% are singletons. Sample: CD4+ T cells from PBMCs. The receptors here all came from a human donor with Susac syndrome. CDR3s include the opening cysteine and the closing phenylalanine or tryptophan. A row's size may be missing; if present it is once, few, many or a size class.

TRBV12-3/TRBV12-4,TRBJ2-1,.,10,CATRNNEQFF
TRBV30,TRBJ2-7,.,11,CAWGDSYEQYF
TRBV19,TRBJ2-2,.,15,CASSLTQGATGELFF
TRBV28,TRBJ1-1,.,13,CASAPIRPNEAFF
TRBV27,TRBJ1-2,.,16,CASSNSGGLLNYGYTF
TRBV20-1,TRBJ2-5,.,13,CSASLDGKETQYF
TRBV9,TRBJ2-1,.,15,CASSVETSGRGEQFF
TRBV7-2,TRBJ1-2,.,13,CASSLALDGGYTF
TRBV10-3,TRBJ1-3,.,14,CAIRTQGFGNTIYF
TRBV5-1,TRBJ2-7,.,15,CASRHDRGLSYEQYF
TRBV30,TRBJ2-7,once,19,CAWSVRLFVLAGSGNEQYF
TRBV20-1,TRBJ2-7,.,15,CSASGTSGREGEQYF
TRBV30,TRBJ1-2,.,12,CACKTLGEGYTF
TRBV18,TRBJ1-1,.,13,CASSPGQGTEAFF
TRBV20-1,TRBJ2-5,.,12,CSARSLLETQYF